This TCR beta chain was identified in a study of T cells in Graves' hyperthyroidism and ophthalmopathy. When ophthalmopathy did not progress within 18 months, Graves' hyperthyroidism was considered stable. The PBMCs had their origin in 7.5 to 10 ml of fresh peripheral blood. Per the germline V gene, CDR1 is SEHNR and CDR2 is FQNEAQ (reference sequence). This CDR3 has 10 amino acids. V lost 4 bases to trimming and J lost 7 bases, with 4 bases between them. This clonotype appeared many times. Researchers took RNA transcripts and amplified the TCR beta CDR3 regions from them. The TCR CDR3 was amplified in a first-round RT-PCR using the HTBI primer set. TCRdb fed the multiplex PCR reads into MiXCR, producing one record per CDR3 protein. The data contain under 550,000 distinct CDR3 sequences, around 15% of them singletons.

The V gene is TRBV7-9, the J gene TRBJ1-1; D gene ambiguous. Sequencing input: blood. The receptor was isolated from a woman aged 18 to 35 with Graves' hyperthyroidism. The DNA for the CDR3 is TGTGCCAGCAGCTCCAGTGAAGCTTTCTTT. Translating it yields CASSSSEAFF.